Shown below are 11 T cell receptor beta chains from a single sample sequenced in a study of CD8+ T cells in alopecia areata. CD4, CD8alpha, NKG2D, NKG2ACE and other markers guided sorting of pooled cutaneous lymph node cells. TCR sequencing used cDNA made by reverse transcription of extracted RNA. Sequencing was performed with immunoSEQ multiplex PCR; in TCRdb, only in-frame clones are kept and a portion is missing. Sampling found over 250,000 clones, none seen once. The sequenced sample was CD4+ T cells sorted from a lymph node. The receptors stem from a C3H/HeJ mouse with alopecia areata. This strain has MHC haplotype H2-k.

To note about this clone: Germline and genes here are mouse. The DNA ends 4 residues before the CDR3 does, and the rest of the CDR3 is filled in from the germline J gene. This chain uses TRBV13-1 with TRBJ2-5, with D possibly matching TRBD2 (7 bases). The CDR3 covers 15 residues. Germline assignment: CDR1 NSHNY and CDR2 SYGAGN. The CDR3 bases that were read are TGTGCCAGCAGTGATCATGGGGGGCGCAAAGAC. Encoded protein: CASSDHGGRKD. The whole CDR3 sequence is CASSDHGGRKDTQYF.

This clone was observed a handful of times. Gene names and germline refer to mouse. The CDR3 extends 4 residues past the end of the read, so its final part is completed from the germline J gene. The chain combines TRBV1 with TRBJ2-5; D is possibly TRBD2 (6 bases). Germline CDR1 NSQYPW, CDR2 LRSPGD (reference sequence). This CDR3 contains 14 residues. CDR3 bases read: TGCACCTGCAGTGCAGATCCTGGGGAGGAC. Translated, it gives CTCSADPGED. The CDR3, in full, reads CTCSADPGEDTQYF.

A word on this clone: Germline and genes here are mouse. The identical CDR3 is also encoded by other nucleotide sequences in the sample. This chain's CDR3 is CASSIWGGGAETLYF. CDR3 DNA (partial): TGTGCCAGCAGTATATGGGGGGGAGGTGCAGAA. The V gene is TRBV19, the J gene TRBJ2-3, with TRBD2 matching 8 bases. The CDR3 is cut off 4 residues early in the read; its end comes from the germline J gene. CDR3 length: 15 residues. Germline V gives CDR1 FNHDT, CDR2 SITEND (reference sequence). Trimming cost V 1 base and J 1 base; bases outside gene matches: 2.

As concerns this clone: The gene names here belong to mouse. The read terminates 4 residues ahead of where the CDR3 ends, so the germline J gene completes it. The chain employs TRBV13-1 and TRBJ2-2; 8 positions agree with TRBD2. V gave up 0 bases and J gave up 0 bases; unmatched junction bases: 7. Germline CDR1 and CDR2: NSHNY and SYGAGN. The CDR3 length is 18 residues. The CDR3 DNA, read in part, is TGTGCCAGCAGTGATGGCCTCCGGGACTGGACAAACACCGGG. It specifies CASSDGLRDWTNTG. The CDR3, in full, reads CASSDGLRDWTNTGQLYF.

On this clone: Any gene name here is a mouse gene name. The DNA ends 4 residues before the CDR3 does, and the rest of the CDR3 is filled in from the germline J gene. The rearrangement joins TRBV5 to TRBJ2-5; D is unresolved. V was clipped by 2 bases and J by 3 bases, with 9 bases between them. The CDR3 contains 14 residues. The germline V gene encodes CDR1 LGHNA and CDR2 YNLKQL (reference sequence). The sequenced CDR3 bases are TGTGCCAGCAGCCAAAAAGACACACAAGAC. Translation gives CASSQKDTQD. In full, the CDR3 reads CASSQKDTQDTQYF.

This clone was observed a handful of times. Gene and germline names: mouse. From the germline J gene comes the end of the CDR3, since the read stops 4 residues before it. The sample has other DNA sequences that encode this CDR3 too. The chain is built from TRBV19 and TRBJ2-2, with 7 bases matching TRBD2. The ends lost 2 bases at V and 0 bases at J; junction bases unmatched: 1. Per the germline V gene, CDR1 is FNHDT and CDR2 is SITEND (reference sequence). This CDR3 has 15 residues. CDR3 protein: CASSIGGTNTGQLYF. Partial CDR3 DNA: TGTGCCAGCAGTATTGGGGGGACAAACACCGGG.

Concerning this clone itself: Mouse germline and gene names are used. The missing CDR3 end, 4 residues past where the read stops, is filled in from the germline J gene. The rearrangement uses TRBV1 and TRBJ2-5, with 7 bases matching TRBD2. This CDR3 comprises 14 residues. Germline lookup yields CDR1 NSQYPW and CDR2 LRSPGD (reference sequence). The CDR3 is CTCSADGWGDTQYF. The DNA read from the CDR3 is TGCACCTGCAGTGCAGATGGCTGGGGGGAC. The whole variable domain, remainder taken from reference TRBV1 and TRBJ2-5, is VTLLEQNPRWRLVPRGQAVNLRCILKNSQYPWMSWYQQDLQKQLQWLFTLRSPGDKEVKSLPGADYLATRVTDTELRLQVANMSQGRTLYCTCSADGWGDTQYFGPGTRLLVL.

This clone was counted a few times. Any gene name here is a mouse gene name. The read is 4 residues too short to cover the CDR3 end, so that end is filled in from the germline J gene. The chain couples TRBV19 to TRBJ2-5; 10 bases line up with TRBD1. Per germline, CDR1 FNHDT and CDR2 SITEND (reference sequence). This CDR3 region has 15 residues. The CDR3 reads CASSRPGQGKDTQYF. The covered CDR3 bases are TGTGCCAGCAGTCGTCCGGGACAGGGGAAAGAC.

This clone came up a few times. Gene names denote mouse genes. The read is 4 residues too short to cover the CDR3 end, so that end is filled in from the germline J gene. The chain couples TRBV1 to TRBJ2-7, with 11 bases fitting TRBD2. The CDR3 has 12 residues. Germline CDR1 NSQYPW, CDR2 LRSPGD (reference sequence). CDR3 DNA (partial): TGCACCTGCAGGGACTGGGGGGAT. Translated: CTCRDWGD. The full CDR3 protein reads CTCRDWGDEQYF.

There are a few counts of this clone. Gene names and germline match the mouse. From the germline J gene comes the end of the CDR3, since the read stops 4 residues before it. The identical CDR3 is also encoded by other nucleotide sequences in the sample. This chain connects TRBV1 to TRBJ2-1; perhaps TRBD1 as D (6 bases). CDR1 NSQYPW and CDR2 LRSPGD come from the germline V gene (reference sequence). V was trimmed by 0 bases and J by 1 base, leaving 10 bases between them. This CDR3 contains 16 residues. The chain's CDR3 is CTCSADLGTNYAEQFF. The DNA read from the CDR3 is TGCACCTGCAGTGCAGATTTGGGGACAAACTATGCT.

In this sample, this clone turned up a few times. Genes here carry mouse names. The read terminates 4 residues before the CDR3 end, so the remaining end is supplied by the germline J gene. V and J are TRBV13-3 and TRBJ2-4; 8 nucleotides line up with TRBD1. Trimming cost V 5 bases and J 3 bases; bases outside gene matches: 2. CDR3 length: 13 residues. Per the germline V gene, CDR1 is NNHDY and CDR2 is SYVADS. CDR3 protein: CASRQGAQNTLYF. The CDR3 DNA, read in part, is TGTGCCAGCAGGCAGGGGGCCCAAAAC.